The clone carrying this TCR beta chain has more than one count but fewer than ten. Its specificity is unknown. This sample is part of a study of identical twins. Study conclusions and caveats: The study drew conclusions from cross-sectional statistical analysis, not from following the same donors. Researchers reported weaker excess twin sharing in beta out-of-frame sequences. In monozygotic twins, models underestimated the sharing of out-of-frame TCR alpha.

Template switching added a universal primer site, and cDNA bore unique molecular identifiers. TCRdb processed the 5' RACE reads anew with MiXCR; each CDR3 protein has one entry. The sample comprises 1.5 million to 2 million distinct CDR3 sequences, roughly a third of which are singletons, and roughly 0.3% rests with the top ten. The CDR3 totals 13 residues. V dropped 6 bases and J dropped 8; count of bases not matched to a gene: 8. Looked up from germline, CDR1 is SEHNR and CDR2 is FQNEAQ (reference sequence). The gene calls are TRBV7-9 and TRBJ1-2, with 8 bases identical to TRBD1. What was sequenced was cord blood. This clonotype was sampled from a newborn girl in good health. DNA for the CDR3: TGTGCCAGCAGGGCTGGACAGGGAAGGGGCTACACCTTC. Its protein product is CASRAGQGRGYTF.